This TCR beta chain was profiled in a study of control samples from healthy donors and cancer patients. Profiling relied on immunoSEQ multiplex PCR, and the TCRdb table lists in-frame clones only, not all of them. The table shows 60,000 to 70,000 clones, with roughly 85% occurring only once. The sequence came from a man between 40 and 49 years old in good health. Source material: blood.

The chain's CDR3 is CASRNRPLRDSYGYTF. The DNA for the CDR3 is TGTGCCAGTAGAAACCGACCACTCCGGGACAGCTATGGCTACACCTTC. The chain employs TRBV19 and TRBJ1-2; 7 positions match TRBD1. There are 16 residues in the CDR3. V was clipped by 6 bases and J by 4 bases; unmatched bases: 14. Germline values: CDR1 LNHDA, CDR2 SQIVND (reference sequence).